The TCR beta chain under discussion was sequenced for a study of shared clonotypes between healthy human individuals. Naive CD8 cells were CD45RO-negative, positively selected for CCR7, excluding terminally differentiated effector memory CD45RA+ cells. In regard to this clone: Its target is unknown.

General study results and limits: The generation probabilities recorded for non-shared clonotypes fell below those of clonotypes shared by all four donors. Across four donors, naive CD4 shared 4.5% to 6%, naive CD8 more than 3%, memory CD4 roughly 2.5%, memory CD8 0.4% to 0.5%.

Profiling relied on immunoSEQ multiplex PCR, and the TCRdb table lists in-frame clones only, not all of them. The repertoire holds under 2,000,000 clones, with just under 95% as singletons. Between the trimmed V and J ends, which lost 2 bases and 3 bases, there was a span of 6 bases. Germline V gene data show CDR1 as PRHDT and CDR2 as FYEKMQ (reference sequence). This CDR3 comprises 13 residues. The receptor was derived from a young man in good health. The specimen was naive CD8+ T cells sorted from blood. The rearrangement joins TRBV13 to TRBJ2-3; unclear D gene. The chain's CDR3 is CASSLRATDTQYF. The DNA for the CDR3 is TGTGCCAGCAGCTTAAGAGCAACAGATACGCAGTATTTT. The full variable domain, its missing parts supplied by reference TRBV13 and TRBJ2-3, is AAGVIQSPRHLIKEKRETATLKCYPIPRHDTVYWYQQGPGQDPQFLISFYEKMQSDKGSIPDRFSAQQFSDYHSELNMSSLELGDSALYFCASSLRATDTQYFGPGTRLTVL.